Sequencing of this TCR beta chain was carried out in a study of T cell clones after liver transplantation. Study-wide findings and caveats: Migration into the graft, not deletion, may explain lost graft donor-reactive T cells.

The CDR3 extends over 18 amino acids. V gave up 0 bases and J gave up 5 bases; unmatched junction bases: 11. Germline V gives CDR1 LGHNA, CDR2 YNFKEQ. Concerning this clone: Its antigen is unknown.

Here immunoSEQ multiplex PCR was the method, and the copy in TCRdb shows in-frame clones only, minus some. The sample holds about 75,000 clones, around 80% seen once. The sample was CD4+ T cells from blood, taken about 50 months after liver transplant. The TCR was taken from a human patient who received a liver transplant. The T cells may partly be graft donor cells. The chain employs TRBV4-2 and TRBJ1-4; TRBD1 agrees at 8 bases. CDR3 nucleotide sequence: TGTGCCAGCAGCCAAGATACCCCCCAGGGACAGGCGAATGAAAAACTGTTTTTT. Protein product: CASSQDTPQGQANEKLFF.